A single sample is the source of the 14 T cell receptor beta chains below, sequenced in a study of shared clonotypes between healthy human individuals. Terminally differentiated effector memory CD45RA+ cells were left out of the naive CD8 fraction, which was CD45RO-negative and positively selected for CCR7. Sequenced by immunoSEQ multiplex PCR; TCRdb stores in-frame clones only, minus some. This sample has more than 550,000 clones, with approximately 90% found just once. Sequenced sample: naive CD8+ T cells sorted from blood. These receptors came from a man under 40 in good health.

The CDR3 coding sequence is TGTGCCAGCAGTGAAGGTGCGGGAGGTTACTACGAGCAGTACTTC. Encoded protein: CASSEGAGGYYEQYF. This chain uses TRBV2 with TRBJ2-7, with 8 positions matching TRBD2. The V and J ends lost 1 base and 3 bases, in that order; junction bases with no gene match: 5. This CDR3 contains 15 residues. CDR1 and CDR2 from the germline V gene are SNHLY and FYNNEI.

The chain has TRBV5-6 and TRBJ1-1; the match to TRBD1 covers 8 bases. J lost 2 bases, V lost 4 bases, and 4 bases had no gene match. The germline CDR1 and CDR2 sequences are SGHDT and YYEEEE. The CDR3 length is 14 residues. The CDR3 loop reads CASSGDRINTEAFF. CDR3 nucleotide sequence: TGTGCCAGCAGCGGGGACAGGATCAACACTGAAGCTTTCTTT.

The chain combines TRBV27 with TRBJ2-1; maybe TRBD1 (5 bases). V lost 7 bases, J lost 6 bases, and 19 bases lay in between. Looked up from germline, CDR1 is MNHEY and CDR2 is SMNVEV (reference sequence). The CDR3 totals 15 residues. Here the CDR3 DNA reads TGTGCCAGCAAGACAGTAGCCCTCCCTCTCAATGAGCAGTTCTTC. It yields the protein CASKTVALPLNEQFF.

The chain carries TRBV10-3 and TRBJ2-7; 11 nucleotides match TRBD2. The CDR3 consists of 14 residues. Germline V gene lookup returns CDR1 ENHRY and CDR2 SYGVKD. With V trimmed by 3 bases and J by 3 bases, 1 base remained unmatched. The CDR3 nucleotides are TGTGCCATCAGTGACACTAGCGGGAGCTACGAGCAGTACTTC. This translates into CAISDTSGSYEQYF.

J is TRBJ1-2 and V is TRBV11-2; TRBD1 aligns across 10 bases. Germline CDR1 SGHAT, CDR2 FQNNGV. This CDR3 has 15 amino acids. V shed 5 bases and J 3 bases; nucleotides not matched to a gene: 6. In nucleotides, the CDR3 is TGTGCCAGCAGCGAACCCGGGACAGGGGACTATGGCTACACCTTC. Translating gives CASSEPGTGDYGYTF.

Notes on this clone: Other DNA sequences in this sample translate to the same CDR3. This chain uses TRBV5-4 with TRBJ2-3, with no clear D. The ends were cut back, 0 bases at V and 6 bases at J, with 5 bases in the middle. Germline V gene lookup returns CDR1 SGHNT and CDR2 YYREEE (reference sequence). This CDR3 is 12 amino acids long. The CDR3 DNA sequence: TGTGCCAGCAGCTTGGGGGGTGATACGCAGTATTTT. This gives the protein CASSLGGDTQYF. Looking up the rest from reference TRBV5-4 and TRBJ2-3 gives the full variable domain: ETGVTQSPTHLIKTRGQQVTLRCSSQSGHNTVSWYQQALGQGPQFIFQYYREEENGRGNFPPRFSGLQFPNYSSELNVNALELDDSALYLCASSLGGDTQYFGPGTRLTVL.

This chain joins TRBV7-2 and TRBJ2-5; TRBD2 matches at 9 bases. Germline CDR1 and CDR2: SGHTA and FQGNSA. The CDR3 is made up of 16 amino acids. V was pared by 1 base and J by 1 base, with 4 bases of the junction left unmatched. Here the CDR3 DNA reads TGTGCCAGCAGCTTAGTCCCTAGCGGGATCCAAGAGACCCAGTACTTC. This sequence encodes CASSLVPSGIQETQYF.

The chain links TRBV25-1 to TRBJ1-3; D is perhaps TRBD1 (5 bases). CDR1 is MGHDK and CDR2 is SYGVNS in the germline V gene. The CDR3 sequence is 15 residues long. Between the trimmed V and J ends, which lost 3 bases and 0 bases, there was a span of 9 bases. The CDR3 DNA is TGTGCCAGCAGTGAGTCGGGACTCTCTGGAAACACCATATATTTT. Amino acids: CASSESGLSGNTIYF.

The V and J genes are TRBV25-1 and TRBJ2-2; the D is unclear. Per germline, CDR1 MGHDK and CDR2 SYGVNS. Trimming shortened V by 3 bases and J by 0 bases, and 5 bases separated the two germline ends. The CDR3 is 14 amino acids. This chain's CDR3 is CASSDISNTGELFF. Written as DNA, the CDR3 is TGTGCCAGCAGTGACATCTCGAACACCGGGGAGCTGTTTTTT.

The genes are TRBV7-2 and TRBJ2-5, with D perhaps TRBD1 or TRBD2 (6 bases each). CDR1 and CDR2 from the germline V gene are SGHTA and FQGNSA. CDR3 length equals 13 residues. Trimming shortened V by 3 bases and J by 3 bases, and 8 bases separated the two germline ends. In DNA, the CDR3 is TGTGCCAGCAGCTTGGGGGGCGAAGAGACCCAGTACTTC. Amino acids: CASSLGGEETQYF. Drawing the rest from reference TRBV7-2 and TRBJ2-5, the complete variable domain is GAGVSQSPSNKVTEKGKDVELRCDPISGHTALYWYRQSLGQGLEFLIYFQGNSAPDKSGLPSDRFSAERTGGSVSTLTIQRTQQEDSAVYLCASSLGGEETQYFGPGTRLLVL.

The CDR3 protein is CAWNQGDYEQYF. Written as DNA, the CDR3 is TGTGCCTGGAACCAGGGCGACTACGAGCAGTACTTC. The chain joins TRBV30 to TRBJ2-7, with D perhaps matching TRBD1 (5 bases). The CDR3 is 12 residues long. Trimming pared 4 bases from V and 3 bases from J, leaving 10 bases between. Germline lookup yields CDR1 GTSNPN and CDR2 SVGIG (reference sequence).

V usage is TRBV5-4 and J usage is TRBJ2-2; D possibly matches TRBD1 or TRBD2 (5 bases each). The germline V gene encodes CDR1 SGHNT and CDR2 YYREEE (reference sequence). CDR3 size: 16 residues. The V gene lost 0 bases and the J gene lost 0 bases, with 9 bases spanning the gap. CDR3 in DNA: TGTGCCAGCAGCTTGGATCTGGGGGCGAACACCGGGGAGCTGTTTTTT. As protein: CASSLDLGANTGELFF.

The chain uses TRBV28 and TRBJ2-7; TRBD2 agrees at 10 bases. Germline CDR1 and CDR2: MDHEN and SYDVKM. With V trimmed by 6 bases and J by 5 bases, 10 bases remained unmatched. The CDR3 has 15 amino acids. The CDR3 DNA is TGTGCCAGCAGGGTCTCTAGCGGGAGTGTCCACGAGCAGTACTTC. It codes for CASRVSSGSVHEQYF.

The chain carries TRBV27 and TRBJ1-5, with TRBD1 matching over 9 bases. The CDR3 has 17 amino acids. Per germline, CDR1 MNHEY and CDR2 SMNVEV (reference sequence). The ends lost 5 bases at V and 3 bases at J; junction bases unmatched: 11. This chain's CDR3 is CASSPDETGGSNQPQHF. CDR3 bases: TGTGCCAGCAGTCCCGACGAGACAGGGGGATCCAATCAGCCCCAGCATTTT.